Listed here are 14 T cell receptor beta chains from one sample, sequenced in a study of neoadjuvant anti-PD-1 for oral cavity cancer. The protocol was immunoSEQ multiplex PCR, while the TCRdb copy is restricted to in-frame clones and leaves out a portion. This table has approximately 16,000 clones, 40% appearing once. Noted time point: after neoadjuvant nivolumab, at surgical resection. The starting material was tumor tissue, obtained after nivolumab (anti-PD-1) treatment. All receptors derive from a person aged 40 to 85 with oral cavity squamous cell carcinoma.

This clone was seen more than once but under ten times. This chain connects TRBV5-5 to TRBJ1-5; D call uncertain. V was trimmed by 2 bases and J by 5 bases, leaving 14 bases between them. CDR3 length: 15 residues. Germline CDR1 SGHKS, CDR2 YYEKEE (reference sequence). The chain's CDR3 is CASSFGWTSDQPQHF. The CDR3 DNA follows: TGTGCCAGCAGCTTTGGTTGGACTTCGGATCAGCCCCAGCATTTT.

The chain joins TRBV7-2 to TRBJ1-1; no clear D. The germline V gene encodes CDR1 SGHTA and CDR2 FQGNSA. V was trimmed by 3 bases and J by 0 bases, leaving 11 bases between them. The CDR3 consists of 15 residues. The CDR3 spells CASSFTPRMNTEAFF. CDR3 coding DNA: TGTGCCAGCAGCTTCACCCCCAGGATGAACACTGAAGCTTTCTTT.

The chain links TRBV27 to TRBJ2-7; D is ambiguous. CDR1 is MNHEY, CDR2 SMNVEV, per germline (reference sequence). This CDR3 contains 13 residues. V was pared by 3 bases and J by 0 bases, with 6 bases between. This CDR3 is CASSFSISYEQYF. CDR3 in DNA: TGTGCCAGCAGTTTCTCGATCTCCTACGAGCAGTACTTC.

This clone showed up just a few times. The chain is built from TRBV4-3 and TRBJ1-2; no reliable D call. The CDR3 is 16 amino acids. From germline, CDR1 is LGHNA and CDR2 YSLEER. Trimming removed 1 base from V and 0 bases from J, with 12 bases in between. CDR3 nucleotides: TGCGCCAGCAGCCAAGGGGTGGATACTGCTAACTATGGCTACACCTTC. This gives the protein CASSQGVDTANYGYTF.

The gene calls are TRBV7-9 and TRBJ1-6; D is unclear. The CDR3 loop spans 17 amino acids. Trimming removed 7 bases at V and 4 bases at J, with 20 bases between. Germline V gene lookup returns CDR1 SEHNR and CDR2 FQNEAQ (reference sequence). The CDR3 DNA sequence: TGTGCCAGCATGGAGATAGGCGAGGAAACATATAATTCACCCCTCCACTTT. This translates into CASMEIGEETYNSPLHF. The full variable domain, rest sourced from reference TRBV7-9 and TRBJ1-6, is DTGVSQNPRHKITKRGQNVTFRCDPISEHNRLYWYRQTLGQGPEFLTYFQNEAQLEKSRLLSDRFSAERPKGSFSTLEIQRTEQGDSAMYLCASMEIGEETYNSPLHFGNGTRLTVT.

The rearrangement links TRBV7-2 to TRBJ1-1, with 9 nucleotides matching TRBD1. The CDR3 runs to 15 residues. V shed 7 bases, J shed 0 bases, and the junction held 6 bases outside the gene matches. In germline, CDR1 is SGHTA, CDR2 FQGNSA. The CDR3 loop reads CASTLTGGMNTEAFF. The CDR3 nucleotides read TGTGCCAGCACGCTGACAGGGGGGATGAACACTGAAGCTTTCTTT.

This clone has only a few counts. The chain links TRBV5-4 to TRBJ1-5; D is uncertain. The germline V and J ends were trimmed by 0 bases and 6 bases, with 7 bases remaining between them. The V gene's germline CDR1 is SGHNT and CDR2 YYREEE (reference sequence). The CDR3 is 13 residues long. The CDR3, as DNA: TGTGCCAGCAGCTTGGGTCCCGGTCAGCCCCAGCATTTT. This encodes CASSLGPGQPQHF. Variable domain in full (rest from reference TRBV5-4 and TRBJ1-5): ETGVTQSPTHLIKTRGQQVTLRCSSQSGHNTVSWYQQALGQGPQFIFQYYREEENGRGNFPPRFSGLQFPNYSSELNVNALELDDSALYLCASSLGPGQPQHFGDGTRLSIL.

This clone was detected a few times. The V and J genes are TRBV5-5 and TRBJ1-2, with D unclear. From germline, CDR1 is SGHKS and CDR2 YYEKEE (reference sequence). This CDR3 is 14 amino acids long. V shed 0 bases and J shed 4 bases, with 10 bases lying between them. This chain's CDR3 is CASSLEGLGYGYTF. CDR3 DNA sequence: TGTGCCAGCAGCTTGGAAGGGTTAGGCTATGGCTACACCTTC.

The gene calls are TRBV6-6 and TRBJ2-5, with D possibly being TRBD1 or TRBD2 (5 bases each). The ends were cut back, 6 bases at V and 1 base at J, with 15 bases in the middle. The germline CDR1 and CDR2 sequences are MNHNY and SVGAGI (reference sequence). CDR3 length: 15 residues. CDR3 sequence reads: CASSDTGASQETQYF. The CDR3 nucleotides read TGTGCCAGCAGCGACACCGGGGCATCCCAAGAGACCCAGTACTTC.

The V gene is TRBV19, the J gene TRBJ2-4, with a weak D call TRBD1 (6 bases). Per germline, CDR1 LNHDA and CDR2 SQIVND (reference sequence). Trimming left V 7 bases short and J 5 bases short, with 15 bases between. The CDR3 spans 14 residues. CDR3 residues: CASNWGHRENIQYF. The CDR3 bases are TGTGCCAGTAATTGGGGACACCGCGAAAACATTCAGTACTTC.

The chain is built from TRBV4-1 and TRBJ2-7, with 7 bases that match TRBD1. J lost 5 bases, V lost 0 bases, and 10 bases had no gene match. This CDR3 has 16 residues. Germline CDR1 reads MGHRA; CDR2 reads YSYEKL. CDR3 sequence (DNA): TGCGCCAGCAGCCAAGATCTTGGACAGGTTAAGCACGAGCAGTACTTC. Amino acid sequence: CASSQDLGQVKHEQYF.

The chain links TRBV21-1 to TRBJ2-7; the DNA was not used to check the table's D call, TRBD1. TRBV21-1 is classified as a pseudogene. This CDR3 is 14 amino acids long. The CDR3 loop reads CASSKGTGGAEQYF. CDR3 nucleotide sequence: TGTGCCAGCAGCAAAGGGACAGGGGGCGCCGAGCAGTACTTC.

This chain uses TRBV6-1 with TRBJ2-1; a possible D gene is TRBD2 (6 bases). Germline lookup yields CDR1 MNHNS and CDR2 SASEGT. V shed 1 base and J shed 4 bases, with 14 bases lying between them. The CDR3 is 16 amino acids. The CDR3 DNA is TGTGCCAGCAGTGAAGTAGTACGGGGGAGATACAATGAGCAGTTCTTC. Protein: CASSEVVRGRYNEQFF.

This clone was detected only a few times. The J gene is TRBJ2-5, the V gene TRBV4-2; D possibly corresponds to TRBD2 (6 bases). Deletions cut 4 bases from V and 0 bases from J, with 9 bases between. Looked up from germline, CDR1 is LGHNA and CDR2 is YNFKEQ. There are 14 residues in the CDR3. The chain's CDR3 is CASSPGLHQETQYF. The CDR3 bases are TGTGCCAGCAGCCCGGGACTCCACCAAGAGACCCAGTACTTC.